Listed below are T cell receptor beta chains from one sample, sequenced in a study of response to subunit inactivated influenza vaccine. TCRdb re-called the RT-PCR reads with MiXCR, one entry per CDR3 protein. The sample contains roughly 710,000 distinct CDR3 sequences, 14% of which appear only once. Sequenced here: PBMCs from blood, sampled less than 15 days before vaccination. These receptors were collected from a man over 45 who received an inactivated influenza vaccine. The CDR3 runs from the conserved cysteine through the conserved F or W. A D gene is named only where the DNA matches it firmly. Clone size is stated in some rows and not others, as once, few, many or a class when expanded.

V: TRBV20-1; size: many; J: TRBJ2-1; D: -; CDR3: CSAGGSSGNNEQFF; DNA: TGCAGTGCTGGCGGAAGTAGCGGCAACAATGAGCAGTTCTTC
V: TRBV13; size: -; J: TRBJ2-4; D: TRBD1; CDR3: CASSGMGQSPYF; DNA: TGTGCCAGCAGCGGGATGGGACAGTCTCCGTACTTC
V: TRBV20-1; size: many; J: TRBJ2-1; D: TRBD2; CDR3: CSASKGTSIYNNEQFF; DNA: TGCAGTGCCAGTAAAGGGACTAGCATCTACAACAATGAGCAGTTCTTC
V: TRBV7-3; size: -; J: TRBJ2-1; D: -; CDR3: CASSLTLEKNEQFF; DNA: TGTGCCAGCAGCTTAACGTTGGAGAAAAATGAGCAGTTCTTC
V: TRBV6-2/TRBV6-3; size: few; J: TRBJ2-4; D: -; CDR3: CASSYASTLRYF; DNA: TGTGCCAGCAGTTACGCGTCGACGCTTAGGTACTTC
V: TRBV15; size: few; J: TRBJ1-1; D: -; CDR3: CATTIGTEAFF; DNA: TGTGCCACCACTATTGGCACTGAAGCTTTCTTT
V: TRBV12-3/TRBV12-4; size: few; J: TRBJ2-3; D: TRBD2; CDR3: CASSHSGGARATRGNTQYF; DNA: TGTGCCAGCAGTCATAGCGGGGGGGCTCGGGCAACCAGGGGGAATACGCAGTATTTT
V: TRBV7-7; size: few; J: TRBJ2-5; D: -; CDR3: CASSLGSGAVETQYF; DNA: TGTGCTAGCAGCTTAGGGTCAGGGGCCGTAGAGACCCAGTACTTC
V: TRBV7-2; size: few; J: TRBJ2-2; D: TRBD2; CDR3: CASSPWTSYNTGELFF; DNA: TGTGCCAGCAGCCCCTGGACTAGTTACAACACCGGGGAGCTGTTTTTT
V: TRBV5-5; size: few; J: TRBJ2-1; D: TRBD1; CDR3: CASSAPGQGFNEQFF; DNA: TGTGCCAGCAGCGCTCCGGGACAGGGGTTTAATGAGCAGTTCTTC
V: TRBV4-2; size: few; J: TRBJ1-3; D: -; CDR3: CASSQDAHSGNTIYF; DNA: TGTGCCAGCAGCCAAGACGCCCACTCCGGGAACACCATATATTTT
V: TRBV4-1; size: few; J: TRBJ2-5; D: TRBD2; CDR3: CASSPNGGRFLRETQYF; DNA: TGCGCCAGCAGCCCCAATGGCGGGAGGTTTTTGAGGGAGACCCAGTACTTC
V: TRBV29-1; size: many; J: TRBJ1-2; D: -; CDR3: CSVGTTAAANYGYTF; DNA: TGCAGCGTAGGGACGACAGCCGCCGCTAACTATGGCTACACCTTC
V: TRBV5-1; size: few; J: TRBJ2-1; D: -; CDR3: CASSPAGNEQFF; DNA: TGCGCCAGCAGCCCCGCGGGCAATGAGCAGTTCTTC
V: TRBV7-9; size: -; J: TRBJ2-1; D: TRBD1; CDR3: CASSFGQGPNSEQFF; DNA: TGTGCCAGCAGTTTCGGACAGGGGCCCAATTCTGAGCAGTTCTTC
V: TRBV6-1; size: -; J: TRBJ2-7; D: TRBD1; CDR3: CASSEAEQGAYEQYF; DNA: TGTGCCAGCAGTGAAGCAGAACAGGGGGCCTACGAGCAGTACTTC
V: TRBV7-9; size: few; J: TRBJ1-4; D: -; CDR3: CASSQSAAEKLFF; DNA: TGTGCCAGCAGCCAGTCCGCTGCTGAAAAACTGTTTTTT
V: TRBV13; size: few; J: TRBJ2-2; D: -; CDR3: CASRAGHQNTGELFF; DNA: TGTGCCAGCAGAGCGGGACATCAGAACACCGGGGAGCTGTTTTTT
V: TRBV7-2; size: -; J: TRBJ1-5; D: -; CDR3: CASSWGPSNQPQHF; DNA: TGTGCCAGCAGCTGGGGACCTAGCAATCAGCCCCAGCATTTT
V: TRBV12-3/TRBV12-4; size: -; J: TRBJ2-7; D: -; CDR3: CASSYAREQYF; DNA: TGTGCCAGCAGTTACGCCCGCGAGCAGTACTTC
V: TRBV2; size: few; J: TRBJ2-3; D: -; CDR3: CASSGDYDTQYF; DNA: TGTGCCAGCAGTGGCGATTACGATACGCAGTATTTT
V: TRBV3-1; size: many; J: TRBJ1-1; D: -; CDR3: CASSQGTGIGTEAFF; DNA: TGTGCCAGCAGCCAAGGAACAGGGATTGGCACTGAAGCTTTCTTT
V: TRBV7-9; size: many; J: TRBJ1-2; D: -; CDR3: CASSPSGGLPNYGYTF; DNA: TGTGCCAGCAGCCCATCCGGGGGCCTACCAAACTATGGCTACACCTTC
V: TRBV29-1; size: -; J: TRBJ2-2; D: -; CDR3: CSVARGNTGELFF; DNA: TGCAGCGTGGCGAGGGGAAACACCGGGGAGCTGTTTTTT
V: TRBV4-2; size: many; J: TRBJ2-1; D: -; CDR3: CASSQTMLGYLTYNEQFF; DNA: TGTGCCAGCAGCCAGACTATGCTCGGCTACCTAACCTACAATGAGCAGTTCTTC
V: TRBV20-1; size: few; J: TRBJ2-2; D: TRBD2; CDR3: CSARGDKLASNTGELFF; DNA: TGCAGTGCTAGAGGCGATAAACTAGCGTCGAACACCGGGGAGCTGTTTTTT
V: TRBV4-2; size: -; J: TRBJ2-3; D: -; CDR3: CASSQPLATQSTDTQYF; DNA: TGTGCCAGCAGCCAACCGCTAGCTACCCAGTCGACAGATACGCAGTATTTT
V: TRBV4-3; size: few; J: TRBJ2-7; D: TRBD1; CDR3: CASSQGQGAWEQYF; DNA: TGCGCCAGCAGCCAAGGGCAGGGGGCTTGGGAGCAGTACTTC
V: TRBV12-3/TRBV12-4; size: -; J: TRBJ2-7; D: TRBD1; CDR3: CASSSGQYQSYEQYF; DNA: TGTGCCAGCAGTTCGGGACAGTACCAGTCCTACGAGCAGTACTTC
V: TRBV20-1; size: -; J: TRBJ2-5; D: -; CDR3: CSASGPTGHQETQYF; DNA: TGCAGTGCTAGTGGGCCGACAGGCCACCAGGAGACCCAGTACTTC
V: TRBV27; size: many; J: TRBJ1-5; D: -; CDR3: CASSLSFRAAQRIQPQHF; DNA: TGTGCCAGCAGTTTAAGCTTCCGGGCAGCCCAAAGGATTCAGCCCCAGCATTTT
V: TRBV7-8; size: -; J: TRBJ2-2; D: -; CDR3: CASSLGAASTGELFF; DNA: TGTGCCAGCAGCTTAGGGGCTGCTAGCACCGGGGAGCTGTTTTTT
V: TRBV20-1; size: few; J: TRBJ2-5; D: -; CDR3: CSASIGGQETQYF; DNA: TGCAGTGCTAGTATCGGCGGACAAGAGACCCAGTACTTC
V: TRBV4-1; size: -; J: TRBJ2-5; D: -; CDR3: CASSQDSHERGTQYF; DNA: TGCGCCAGCAGCCAAGATTCGCACGAAAGGGGGACCCAGTACTTC
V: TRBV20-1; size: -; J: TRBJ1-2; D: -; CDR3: CSARPTTGWGYTF; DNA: TGCAGTGCCAGACCGACCACAGGGTGGGGCTACACCTTC
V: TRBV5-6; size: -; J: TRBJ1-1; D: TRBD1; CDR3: CASSRQGFRNTEAFF; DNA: TGTGCCAGCAGCAGACAGGGGTTTCGGAACACTGAAGCTTTCTTT
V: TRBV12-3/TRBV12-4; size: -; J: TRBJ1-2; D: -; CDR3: CASMRGPDYGYTF; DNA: TGTGCCAGCATGAGGGGCCCCGACTATGGCTACACCTTC
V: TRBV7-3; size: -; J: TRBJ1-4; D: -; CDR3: CASSLTGRANEKLFF; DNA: TGTGCCAGCAGCTTAACGGGGAGGGCTAATGAAAAACTGTTTTTT
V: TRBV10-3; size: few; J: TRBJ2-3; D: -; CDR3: CAIAGIGTDTQYF; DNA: TGTGCCATCGCGGGCATCGGCACAGATACGCAGTATTTT
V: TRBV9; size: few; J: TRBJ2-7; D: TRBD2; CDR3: CASSVGDGTSGIYEQYF; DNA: TGTGCCAGCAGCGTAGGGGATGGGACTAGCGGGATATACGAGCAGTACTTC
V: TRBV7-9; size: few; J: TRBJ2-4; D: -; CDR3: CASSHPGSSGKNIQYF; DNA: TGTGCCAGCAGCCACCCCGGCTCCAGTGGCAAAAACATTCAGTACTTC
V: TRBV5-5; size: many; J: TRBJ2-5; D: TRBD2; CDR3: CASSAGAGVQETQYF; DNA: TGTGCCAGCAGCGCGGGAGCGGGGGTACAAGAGACCCAGTACTTC
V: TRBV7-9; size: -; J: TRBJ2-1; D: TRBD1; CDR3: CASRKRSTGQGDNEQFF; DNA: TGTGCCAGCAGGAAACGCTCGACGGGACAGGGGGACAATGAGCAGTTCTTC
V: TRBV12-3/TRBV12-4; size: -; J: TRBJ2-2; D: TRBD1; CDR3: CASGGTGTGTGELFF; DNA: TGTGCCAGCGGAGGGACAGGGACCGGTACCGGGGAGCTGTTTTTT
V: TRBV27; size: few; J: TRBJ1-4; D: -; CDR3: CASRAGGVGEKLFF; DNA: TGTGCCAGCAGGGCGGGTGGGGTCGGCGAAAAACTGTTTTTT
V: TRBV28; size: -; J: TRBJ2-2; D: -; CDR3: CTSRAGNLNTGELFF; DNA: TGTACCAGCAGAGCAGGGAACCTGAACACCGGGGAGCTGTTTTTT
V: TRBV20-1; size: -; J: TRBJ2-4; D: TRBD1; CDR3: CSVNRGQNIQYF; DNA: TGCAGTGTTAACAGGGGGCAAAACATTCAGTACTTC
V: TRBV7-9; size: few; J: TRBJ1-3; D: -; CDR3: CASSPRVSGNTIYF; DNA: TGTGCCAGCAGCCCGCGCGTCTCTGGAAACACCATATATTTT
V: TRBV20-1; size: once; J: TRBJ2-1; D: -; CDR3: CSARSLALYNEQFF; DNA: TGCAGTGCTAGAAGCCTAGCGCTTTACAATGAGCAGTTCTTC
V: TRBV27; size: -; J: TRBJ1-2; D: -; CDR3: CASSRAPKGDGYTF; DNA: TGTGCCAGCAGCCGAGCTCCGAAGGGGGATGGCTACACCTTC